These 30 T cell receptor beta chains originate from one sample sequenced in a study of cytomegalovirus exposure and HLA in healthy donors. The PCR ran on 60 Vbeta and 13 Jbeta primers. The repertoire was sequenced with immunoSEQ multiplex PCR; TCRdb's copy has only in-frame clones and lacks some. The sample carries over 100,000 clones, just under 70% recorded once. The sample taken for sequencing was PBMCs. These receptors were taken from a woman between 70 and 85 years old in good health and CMV-seropositive.

V usage is TRBV7-2 and J usage is TRBJ1-5; 10 positions match TRBD1. This CDR3 has 17 residues. The V and J ends lost 2 bases and 0 bases, in that order; junction bases with no gene match: 4. Germline V gene sequence: CDR1 SGHTA, CDR2 FQGNSA. The CDR3 sequence is CASSLYGTGVSNQPQHF. CDR3 DNA: TGTGCCAGCAGCTTATACGGGACAGGGGTTAGCAATCAGCCCCAGCATTTT.

V is TRBV9 and J is TRBJ2-2; tentatively, D is TRBD2 (6 bases). V was pared by 3 bases and J by 0 bases, with 12 bases between. This CDR3 region has 16 residues. Germline V gene sequence: CDR1 SGDLS, CDR2 YYNGEE. CDR3 coding DNA: TGTGCCAGCAGCGCCTCCGGGACTCCGAACACCGGGGAGCTGTTTTTT. Encoded protein: CASSASGTPNTGELFF.

This chain uses TRBV5-6 with TRBJ2-5; 8 nucleotides match TRBD1. Germline loops: CDR1 SGHDT, CDR2 YYEEEE. Trimming cost V 1 base and J 3 bases; bases outside gene matches: 5. This CDR3 is built from 15 residues. In nucleotides, the CDR3 is TGTGCCAGCAGCTTGAGGACAGGGCCTGAAGAGACCCAGTACTTC. Protein product: CASSLRTGPEETQYF.

The V gene is TRBV5-4, the J gene TRBJ2-1; possibly TRBD2 for D (7 bases). This CDR3 contains 13 residues. Trimming removed 4 bases at V and 6 bases at J, with 11 bases between. Germline CDR1 reads SGHNT; CDR2 reads YYREEE (reference sequence). The CDR3, as DNA: TGTGCCAGCAGCGGGGGGGCCCTCAATGAGCAGTTCTTC. Translating it yields CASSGGALNEQFF.

V usage is TRBV6-1 and J usage is TRBJ1-2, with D possibly TRBD1 on 5 matching bases. CDR1 is MNHNS, CDR2 SASEGT, per germline. V lost 2 bases, J lost 8 bases, and 9 bases lay in between. This CDR3 spans 12 amino acids. The DNA of the CDR3 is TGTGCCAGCAGTGAACTCCAGGGAGGCTACACCTTC. Its translation: CASSELQGGYTF.

V and J are TRBV5-1 and TRBJ1-2; D is perhaps TRBD1 (5 bases). The CDR3 is 16 amino acids. Trimming removed 6 bases at V and 3 bases at J, with 21 bases between. Germline V gene data show CDR1 as SGHRS and CDR2 as YFSETQ. The DNA for the CDR3 is TGCGCCAGCACGGAGACAGCGAACGGGGGATACTATGGCTACACCTTC. Protein product: CASTETANGGYYGYTF.

The chain uses TRBV7-9 and TRBJ2-1; 12 nucleotides line up with TRBD2. This CDR3 has 18 residues. The germline V gene encodes CDR1 SEHNR and CDR2 FQNEAQ (reference sequence). Trimming at V came to 5 bases and at J to 4 bases, leaving 12 bases not matched to a gene. CDR3 in amino acids: CASSPNLLAGGLYNEQFF. CDR3 in DNA: TGTGCCAGCAGCCCGAACCTACTAGCGGGGGGCTTATACAATGAGCAGTTCTTC. Full variable domain (rest looked up from reference TRBV7-9 and TRBJ2-1): DTGVSQNPRHKITKRGQNVTFRCDPISEHNRLYWYRQTLGQGPEFLTYFQNEAQLEKSRLLSDRFSAERPKGSFSTLEIQRTEQGDSAMYLCASSPNLLAGGLYNEQFFGPGTRLTVL.

This chain joins TRBV5-1 and TRBJ2-3; 8 bases map to TRBD2. Per germline, CDR1 SGHRS and CDR2 YFSETQ. The CDR3 sequence is 15 residues long. Unmatched junction bases numbered 7, after V lost 6 bases and J lost 1 base. The CDR3 protein is CASTTSGGGTDTQYF. The CDR3 DNA follows: TGCGCCAGCACAACCAGCGGGGGAGGCACAGATACGCAGTATTTT.

The V and J genes are TRBV4-3 and TRBJ1-2; a possible D gene is TRBD1 (6 bases). Per the germline V gene, CDR1 is LGHNA and CDR2 is YSLEER. V lost 6 bases and J 5 bases, leaving 13 bases between the germline ends. The CDR3 consists of 13 residues. DNA of the CDR3: TGCGCCAGCAGTCCAAGGGGGTATTATGGCTACACCTTC. It translates to CASSPRGYYGYTF.

This clone showed up just once. The CDR3 sequence is CAWTTSSVRSGELFF. Written as DNA, the CDR3 is TGTGCCTGGACAACTAGTAGCGTTAGAAGCGGGGAGCTGTTTTTT. The chain couples TRBV30 to TRBJ2-2; a weak D match, TRBD2 (5 bases). Between the trimmed V and J ends, which lost 4 bases and 7 bases, there was a span of 19 bases. The CDR3 loop spans 15 amino acids. Germline loops: CDR1 GTSNPN, CDR2 SVGIG (reference sequence).

This chain links TRBV9 with TRBJ1-2; D is ambiguous. There are 14 residues in the CDR3. V dropped 0 bases and J dropped 6 bases, with 12 bases sitting between them. Germline-derived CDR1 and CDR2 are SGDLS and YYNGEE. The CDR3 sequence: CASSVAAVRDGYTF. CDR3 coding DNA: TGTGCCAGCAGCGTAGCAGCTGTTCGGGATGGCTACACCTTC.

The rearrangement links TRBV5-1 to TRBJ2-6; 9 bases line up with TRBD1. V shed 0 bases, J shed 3 bases, and the junction held 4 bases outside the gene matches. The germline gives CDR1 SGHRS, CDR2 YFSETQ. The CDR3 sequence is 17 residues long. The CDR3 protein is CASSLGDRVDGANVLTF. As DNA, the CDR3 is TGCGCCAGCAGCTTGGGGGACAGGGTCGATGGGGCCAACGTCCTGACTTTC.

The chain recombines TRBV25-1 with TRBJ2-4, with D perhaps matching TRBD1 (6 bases). The V end was cut by 1 base, the J end by 7 bases, with 17 bases between. This CDR3 has 16 residues. Germline values: CDR1 MGHDK, CDR2 SYGVNS. The chain's CDR3 is CASSESMGAHKNIQYF. The CDR3 DNA follows: TGTGCCAGCAGTGAATCTATGGGGGCCCATAAGAACATTCAGTACTTC.

The chain uses TRBV19 and TRBJ1-1, with 10 bases lining up with TRBD1. Losses at the gene ends were 7 bases for V and 7 bases for J; bases not matched to a gene: 9. Germline V gene lookup returns CDR1 LNHDA and CDR2 SQIVND (reference sequence). The CDR3 length is 14 residues. The CDR3 loop reads CASNRDRGVGEAFF. DNA for the CDR3: TGTGCCAGTAACCGGGACAGGGGTGTCGGTGAAGCTTTCTTT.

J is TRBJ2-1 and V is TRBV10-3; 15 bases line up with TRBD2. Germline-derived CDR1 and CDR2 are ENHRY and SYGVKD. V shed 5 bases and J 6 bases; nucleotides not matched to a gene: 5. The CDR3 is made up of 16 amino acids. Written as DNA, the CDR3 is TGTGCCATCAGTCCGGGACTAGCGGGGGGCCCCAATGAGCAGTTCTTC. It codes for CAISPGLAGGPNEQFF.

V usage is TRBV5-1 and J usage is TRBJ1-1, with 7 positions matching TRBD1. The CDR3 consists of 15 residues. CDR1 is SGHRS, CDR2 YFSETQ, per germline. Trimming removed 1 base from V and 0 bases from J; junction bases left unmatched: 3. The CDR3 DNA is TGCGCCAGCAGCTTGACAACAGGGGTGAACACTGAAGCTTTCTTT. Residues: CASSLTTGVNTEAFF. The whole variable domain, remainder taken from reference TRBV5-1 and TRBJ1-1, is KAGVTQTPRYLIKTRGQQVTLSCSPISGHRSVSWYQQTPGQGLQFLFEYFSETQRNKGNFPGRFSGRQFSNSRSEMNVSTLELGDSALYLCASSLTTGVNTEAFFGQGTRLTVV.

This chain's CDR3 is CASSLGGDTEAFF. The DNA of the CDR3 is TGTGCCAGCAGCTTAGGGGGGGACACTGAAGCTTTCTTT. The chain joins TRBV11-1 to TRBJ1-1; D might be TRBD1 (5 bases). The CDR3 is made up of 13 amino acids. V lost 1 base, J lost 3 bases, and 6 bases lay in between. Germline CDR1 SGHAT, CDR2 FQDESV (reference sequence).

The chain uses TRBV9 and TRBJ1-3; D gene unclear. Germline CDR1 and CDR2: SGDLS and YYNGEE. The CDR3 covers 14 residues. V shed 0 bases and J shed 2 bases, with 6 bases lying between them. The CDR3 nucleotides are TGTGCCAGCAGCGTAGCACAAGCTGGAAACACCATATATTTT. This codes for CASSVAQAGNTIYF.

The V call is TRBV10-1, the J call TRBJ1-6, with D hard to call. The germline gives CDR1 WNHNN, CDR2 SYGVQD (reference sequence). The V end lost 6 bases, the J end lost 8 bases, and 14 bases lay between the germline ends. This CDR3 region has 14 residues. The CDR3 DNA is TGCGCCAGCAGCCTACAGACGTTGGATTCACCCCTCCACTTT. Translating it yields CASSLQTLDSPLHF.

This clone has just a few counts. CDR3 residues: CASSLREGTNEKLFF. CDR3 nucleotide sequence: TGCGCCAGCAGCCTCAGGGAAGGTACTAATGAAAAACTGTTTTTT. V is TRBV4-1 and J is TRBJ1-4; possible D gene TRBD1, 5 bases. V shed 4 bases and J shed 2 bases, with 11 bases lying between them. Germline lookup yields CDR1 MGHRA and CDR2 YSYEKL. This CDR3 comprises 15 residues.

The V and J genes are TRBV4-1 and TRBJ1-4; maybe TRBD1 (6 bases). CDR1 is MGHRA, CDR2 YSYEKL, per germline. This CDR3 comprises 16 residues. Trimming took 5 bases from V and 5 from J, leaving 18 bases between them. CDR3 nucleotides: TGCGCCAGCAGCTTGAAAGCCCGGGACAAAAATGAAAAACTGTTTTTT. This gives the protein CASSLKARDKNEKLFF.

The rearrangement uses TRBV4-3 and TRBJ2-7; D is perhaps TRBD1 (5 bases). Per the germline V gene, CDR1 is LGHNA and CDR2 is YSLEER. This CDR3 has 13 amino acids. Trimming removed 3 bases from V and 0 bases from J, with 6 bases in between. CDR3 nucleotides: TGCGCCAGCAGCCAGGGGCTCTCCTACGAGCAGTACTTC. Protein sequence: CASSQGLSYEQYF.

CDR3 sequence: CSVERGEKLFF. CDR3 nucleotides: TGCAGCGTGGAGCGAGGTGAAAAACTGTTTTTT. V gene TRBV29-1 combines with J gene TRBJ1-4; D remains unclear. The ends were cut back, 6 bases at V and 7 bases at J, with 9 bases in the middle. The CDR3 is made up of 11 amino acids. CDR1 is SQVTM, CDR2 ANQGSEA, per germline.

Here the CDR3 DNA reads TGTGCCAGCAGCCGCGGACAGAAGTCGTTGACAGATACGCAGTATTTT. Translated: CASSRGQKSLTDTQYF. V is TRBV9 and J is TRBJ2-3; D might be TRBD1 (6 bases). The CDR3 has 16 amino acids. The germline V gene has CDR1 SGDLS and CDR2 YYNGEE. With 4 bases removed from V and 3 bases from J, the gap between germline ends came to 18 bases.

The chain links TRBV6-1 to TRBJ2-7, with a tentative D call TRBD1 (5 bases). V lost 1 base, J lost 2 bases, and 9 bases lay in between. Germline CDR1 MNHNS, CDR2 SASEGT. The CDR3 has 14 residues. The CDR3 protein is CASSEVGATYEQYF. In DNA, the CDR3 is TGTGCCAGCAGTGAAGTTGGGGCCACCTACGAGCAGTACTTC.

The chain employs TRBV5-1 and TRBJ2-1; a possible D gene is TRBD1 (6 bases). Germline V lookup: CDR1 SGHRS, CDR2 YFSETQ. V was cut by 2 bases and J by 4 bases, with 13 bases left in between. The length of the CDR3 is 15 residues. The CDR3 reads CASSFTRTAYNEQFF. The CDR3 nucleotides are TGCGCCAGCAGCTTTACCCGGACAGCTTACAATGAGCAGTTCTTC.

The CDR3 region is CASSLSRVSTDTQYF. In nucleotides, the CDR3 is TGCGCCAGCAGCTTGTCGCGGGTTAGCACAGATACGCAGTATTTT. The chain uses TRBV5-1 and TRBJ2-3; tentative D call: TRBD2 (5 bases). With 1 base removed from V and 0 bases from J, the gap between germline ends came to 9 bases. The germline V gene encodes CDR1 SGHRS and CDR2 YFSETQ. The CDR3 length is 15 residues.

V is TRBV30 and J is TRBJ2-3; a possible D gene is TRBD2 (7 bases). V lost 2 bases and J lost 8, with 17 bases in between. CDR3 size: 14 residues. CDR1 is GTSNPN, CDR2 SVGIG, per germline (reference sequence). The CDR3 nucleotides are TGTGCCTGGAGTCCCTCTAGCGGAGGGGGTACGCAGTATTTT. As protein: CAWSPSSGGGTQYF. Full variable domain (rest looked up from reference TRBV30 and TRBJ2-3): SQTIHQWPATLVQPVGSPLSLECTVEGTSNPNLYWYRQAAGRGLQLLFYSVGIGQISSEVPQNLSASRPQDRQFILSSKKLLLSDSGFYLCAWSPSSGGGTQYFGPGTRLTVL.

In the case of this clone: Since the CDR3 does not end with the conserved phenylalanine or tryptophan, this likely comes from a read error. The chain employs TRBV2 and TRBJ1-1; the D gene is possibly TRBD1 (6 bases). The germline V and J ends were trimmed by 7 bases and 3 bases, with 24 bases remaining between them. This CDR3 is 17 amino acids long. Germline V gives CDR1 SNHLY, CDR2 FYNNEI. The CDR3 is CASTVSGQGIWDTEAFV. CDR3 nucleotides: TGTGCCAGCACCGTCTCCGGGCAGGGGATTTGGGACACTGAAGCTTTCGTT.

This rearrangement joins TRBV5-4 to TRBJ1-3; 8 bases agree with TRBD1. Germline CDR1 reads SGHNT; CDR2 reads YYREEE (reference sequence). Losses at the gene ends were 2 bases for V and 4 bases for J; bases not matched to a gene: 8. This CDR3 is built from 16 residues. The CDR3, as DNA: TGTGCCAGCAGCTTATTCGGACAGGGAGGCGGAAACACCATATATTTT. This translates into CASSLFGQGGGNTIYF.